This T cell receptor beta chain was recorded in a study of blood T cells in healthy people across ages. This clonotype turned up a few times. Combining a sample-barcoded 5' primer with a J-beta primer mix, a second PCR ran for roughly 7 to 12 cycles. One entry per CDR3 protein, called by TCRdb with MiXCR from the 5' RACE reads. The sample lists approximately 800,000 distinct CDR3 sequences, roughly 64% occurring once. V lost 7 bases and J 5 bases, leaving 11 bases between the germline ends. The CDR3 runs 13 residues. Germline V gene data show CDR1 as KGHDR and CDR2 as SFDVKD. This TCR was sampled from a man aged 25 to 40 in good health. This chain connects TRBV24-1 to TRBJ2-1; D is possibly TRBD1 or TRBD2 (5 bases each). The sequencing input was blood. The CDR3 sequence: CATRTGANNEQFF. The CDR3 region has the DNA TGTGCCACCAGAACCGGGGCGAACAATGAGCAGTTCTTC.